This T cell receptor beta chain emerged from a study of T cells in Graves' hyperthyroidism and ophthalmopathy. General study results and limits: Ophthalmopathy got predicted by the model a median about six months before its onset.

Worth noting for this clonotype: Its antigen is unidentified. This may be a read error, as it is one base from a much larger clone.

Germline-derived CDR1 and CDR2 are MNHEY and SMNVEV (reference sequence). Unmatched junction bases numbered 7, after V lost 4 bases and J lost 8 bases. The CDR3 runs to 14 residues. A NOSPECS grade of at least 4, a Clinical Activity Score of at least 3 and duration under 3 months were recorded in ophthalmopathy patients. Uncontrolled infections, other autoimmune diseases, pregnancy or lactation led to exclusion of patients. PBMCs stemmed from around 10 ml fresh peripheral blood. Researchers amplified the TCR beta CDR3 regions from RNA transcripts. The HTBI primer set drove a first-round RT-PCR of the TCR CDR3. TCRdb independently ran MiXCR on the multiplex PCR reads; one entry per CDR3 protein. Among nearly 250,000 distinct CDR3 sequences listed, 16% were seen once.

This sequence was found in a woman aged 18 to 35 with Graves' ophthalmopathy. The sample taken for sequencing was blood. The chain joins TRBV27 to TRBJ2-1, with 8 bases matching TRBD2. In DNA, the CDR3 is TGTGCCAGCAGTTCAGCGGGAGCAGGTGATGAGCAGTTCTTC. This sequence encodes CASSSAGAGDEQFF.